Shown below are 4 T cell receptor beta chains from a single sample sequenced in a study of human T cells and chemical hapten exposure. The time point: healthy volunteer bleed at 6 weeks. Total RNA was extracted from unfractionated whole blood. TCRdb re-analysed the RACE reads in MiXCR, keeping a single row per CDR3 protein. The data show 60,000 to 90,000 distinct CDR3 sequences, with 7% to 9.5% seen just once and about 1.8% held by the top ten. Sequencing was performed on whole blood. The receptors were gathered from a female donor in good health. Some clones in this sample may be carry-over from other donors' samples.

This clonotype was seen a handful of times. The V and J genes are TRBV2 and TRBJ1-1; TRBD1 matches 7 bases. CDR3 length: 14 amino acids. V was clipped by 4 bases and J by 4 bases; unmatched bases: 6. Germline-derived CDR1 and CDR2 are SNHLY and FYNNEI. This chain's CDR3 is CASSAQGSGTEAFF. In nucleotides, the CDR3 is TGTGCCAGCAGTGCACAGGGGTCGGGCACTGAAGCTTTCTTT.

This clonotype was detected many times. The V gene is TRBV7-2, the J gene TRBJ2-3, with a tentative D call TRBD2 (5 bases). The length of the CDR3 is 15 residues. CDR1 SGHTA and CDR2 FQGNSA come from the germline V gene. V lost 5 bases and J 1 base, leaving 13 bases between the germline ends. The CDR3 is CASSRGLTGTDTQYF. In DNA form, the CDR3 reads TGTGCCAGCAGCCGAGGACTCACCGGCACAGATACGCAGTATTTT. Filled out from reference TRBV7-2 and TRBJ2-3, the complete variable domain reads GAGVSQSPSNKVTEKGKDVELRCDPISGHTALYWYRQSLGQGLEFLIYFQGNSAPDKSGLPSDRFSAERTGGSVSTLTIQRTQQEDSAVYLCASSRGLTGTDTQYFGPGTRLTVL.

CDR3 in amino acids: CASSPGISYEQYF. The CDR3, as DNA: TGTGCCAGCAGCCCTGGGATCTCCTACGAGCAGTACTTC. The V and J genes are TRBV28 and TRBJ2-7; D call uncertain. The CDR3 is 13 amino acids. CDR1 and CDR2 from the germline V gene are MDHEN and SYDVKM. Between the trimmed V and J ends, which lost 6 bases and 0 bases, there was a span of 9 bases.

The chain is built from TRBV4-2 and TRBJ2-7; 11 bases map to TRBD2. The CDR3 consists of 15 residues. J gave up 2 bases and V 2 bases, and 2 bases lay outside the gene matches. The germline CDR1 and CDR2 sequences are LGHNA and YNFKEQ. This CDR3 is CASSQLSGGAYEQYF. CDR3 in DNA: TGTGCCAGCAGCCAACTTAGCGGGGGGGCCTACGAGCAGTACTTC.